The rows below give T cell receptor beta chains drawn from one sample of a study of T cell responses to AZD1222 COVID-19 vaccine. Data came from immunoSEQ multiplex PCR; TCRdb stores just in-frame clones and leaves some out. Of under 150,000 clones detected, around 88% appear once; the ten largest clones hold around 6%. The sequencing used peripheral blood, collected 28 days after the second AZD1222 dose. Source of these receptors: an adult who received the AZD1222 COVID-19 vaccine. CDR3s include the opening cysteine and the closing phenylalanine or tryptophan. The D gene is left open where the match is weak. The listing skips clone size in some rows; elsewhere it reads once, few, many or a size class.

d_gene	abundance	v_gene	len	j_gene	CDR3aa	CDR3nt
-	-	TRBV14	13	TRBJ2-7	CASSQEAFTKQYF	TGTGCCAGCAGCCAAGAGGCATTTACGAAGCAGTACTTC
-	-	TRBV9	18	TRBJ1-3	CASSEAARGRGSGNTIYF	TGTGCCAGCAGCGAAGCTGCCAGGGGTAGAGGCTCTGGAAACACCATATATTTT
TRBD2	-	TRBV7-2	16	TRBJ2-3	CASSLGRDYNTDTQYF	TGTGCCAGCAGCCTAGGACGGGACTACAACACAGATACGCAGTATTTT
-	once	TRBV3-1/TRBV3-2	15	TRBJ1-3	CASSQGRGAGNTIYF	TGTGCCAGCAGCCAAGGACGGGGAGCTGGAAACACCATATATTTT
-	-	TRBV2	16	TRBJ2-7	CASTPTWVRDSYEQYF	TGTGCCAGCACCCCGACGTGGGTCAGGGACTCCTACGAGCAGTACTTC
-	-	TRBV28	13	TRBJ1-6	CASSLLGNSPLHF	TGTGCCAGCAGTTTATTGGGCAATTCACCCCTCCACTTT
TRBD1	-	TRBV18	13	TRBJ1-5	CASLQGAGQPQHF	TGTGCCAGCTTACAGGGGGCCGGGCAGCCCCAGCATTTT
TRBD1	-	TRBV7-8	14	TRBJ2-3	CASSSRDRDDTQYF	TGTGCCAGCAGCTCCCGGGACAGGGACGATACGCAGTATTTT
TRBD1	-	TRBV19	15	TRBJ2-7	CASSGTGGFGIEQYF	TGTGCCAGTAGTGGAACAGGGGGCTTTGGTATCGAGCAGTACTTC
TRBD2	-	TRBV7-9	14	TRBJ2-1	CASRTGTTHNEQFF	TGTGCCAGCAGGACCGGGACTACGCACAATGAGCAGTTCTTC
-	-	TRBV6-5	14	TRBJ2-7	CASLVGPITTEQYF	TGTGCCAGCTTAGTAGGACCCATTACCACTGAGCAGTACTTC
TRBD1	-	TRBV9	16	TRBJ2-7	CASRERMGQGVREQYF	TGTGCCAGCAGGGAACGTATGGGACAGGGGGTTCGGGAGCAGTACTTC
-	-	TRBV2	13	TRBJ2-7	CASSEPVRYEQYF	TGTGCCAGCAGTGAACCCGTCCGTTACGAGCAGTACTTC
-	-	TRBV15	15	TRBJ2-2	CATSRDLWDTGELFF	TGTGCCACCAGCAGAGATTTGTGGGATACCGGGGAGCTGTTTTTT
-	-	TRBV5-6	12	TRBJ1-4	CASSFLGEKLFF	TGTGCCAGCAGCTTTCTAGGGGAAAAACTGTTTTTT